Shown below are 2 T cell receptor beta chains from a single sample sequenced in a study of cytomegalovirus exposure and HLA in healthy donors. PCR involved 60 Vbeta and 13 Jbeta primers. Produced via immunoSEQ multiplex PCR; TCRdb's table is partial and in-frame only. Of around 140,000 clones listed, around 78% are singletons. Material: PBMCs. These receptors were taken from a middle-aged man in good health and CMV-seronegative.

The chain is built from TRBV5-5 and TRBJ1-6; tentative D call: TRBD1 (6 bases). The CDR3 is 13 residues long. V dropped 4 bases and J dropped 9 bases, with 11 bases sitting between them. From germline, CDR1 is SGHKS and CDR2 YYEKEE (reference sequence). CDR3 amino acids: CASSGGPSSPLHF. CDR3 DNA: TGTGCCAGCAGCGGGGGCCCTAGTTCACCCCTCCACTTT.

The chain links TRBV19 to TRBJ2-5; TRBD1 aligns across 7 bases. With V trimmed by 3 bases and J by 2 bases, 3 bases remained unmatched. From germline, CDR1 is LNHDA and CDR2 SQIVND (reference sequence). This CDR3 has 14 amino acids. CDR3 sequence reads: CASSIRGQQETQYF. For the CDR3, the DNA is TGTGCCAGTAGTATTAGGGGACAGCAAGAGACCCAGTACTTC.